This is a list of T cell receptor beta chains from one sample in a study of T cells in Graves' hyperthyroidism and ophthalmopathy. TCRdb ran MiXCR on the multiplex PCR reads and lists one entry per CDR3 protein. The sample has some 350,000 distinct CDR3 sequences; approximately 14% are singletons. Sequenced material: blood. Receptors originate from a woman aged 40 to 50 with Graves' ophthalmopathy. The CDR3 runs from the conserved cysteine through the conserved F or W. A D gene is named only where the DNA matches it firmly. The size field is filled for only some rows; it gives once, few, many or a size class.

TRBD1	many	TRBV2	TRBJ1-5	CASSRNPGGHQPQHF	TGTGCCAGCAGCCGAAATCCAGGGGGTCATCAGCCCCAGCATTTT
TRBD1	-	TRBV20-1	TRBJ2-7	CSASSGTGGYEQYF	TGCAGTGCTTCCTCCGGGACAGGGGGCTACGAGCAGTACTTC
TRBD1	many	TRBV20-1	TRBJ2-1	CSASGQGTYNEQFF	TGCAGTGCTTCGGGACAGGGGACGTACAATGAGCAGTTCTTC
-	-	TRBV5-1	TRBJ2-2	CASSSQRATNTGELFF	TGCGCCAGCAGCTCCCAGCGGGCGACGAACACCGGGGAGCTGTTTTTT
-	many	TRBV5-1	TRBJ2-1	CASSLAMGEGEQFF	TGCGCCAGCAGCTTGGCCATGGGGGAAGGTGAGCAGTTCTTC
-	many	TRBV6-2/TRBV6-3	TRBJ2-1	CASTHYNEQFF	TGTGCCAGCACTCACTACAATGAGCAGTTCTTC
-	many	TRBV12-3/TRBV12-4	TRBJ1-1	CASSFGVWKTRNTEAFF	TGTGCCAGCAGTTTTGGCGTGTGGAAAACCCGGAACACTGAAGCTTTCTTT
TRBD1	many	TRBV12-3/TRBV12-4	TRBJ1-5	CASSPRGQGALQPQHF	TGTGCCAGCAGCCCCCGGGGACAGGGGGCCCTTCAGCCCCAGCATTTT
TRBD2	many	TRBV7-2	TRBJ2-7	CASRPSGGSYEQYF	TGTGCCAGCAGACCGTCGGGGGGGAGCTACGAGCAGTACTTC
TRBD1	many	TRBV11-2	TRBJ2-2	CASSFSGTAANTGELFF	TGTGCCAGCAGCTTCTCCGGGACAGCCGCGAACACCGGGGAGCTGTTTTTT
TRBD2	-	TRBV11-2	TRBJ2-7	CASSLRFRSGGESYEQYF	TGTGCCAGCAGCTTACGTTTCAGGAGCGGGGGGGAATCCTACGAGCAGTACTTC
TRBD2	-	TRBV27	TRBJ2-5	CASSLSGRRQETQYF	TGTGCCAGCAGTCTTTCCGGGAGGCGGCAAGAGACCCAGTACTTC
TRBD1	many	TRBV7-2	TRBJ1-2	CASSLAGRGPYGYTF	TGTGCCAGCAGCTTAGCGGGCAGGGGGCCCTATGGCTACACCTTC
TRBD1	many	TRBV11-2	TRBJ2-7	CASSPGQGLYGQYF	TGTGCCAGCAGCCCGGGACAGGGCCTCTACGGGCAGTACTTC
-	many	TRBV28	TRBJ2-5	CASALEGRETQYF	TGTGCCAGCGCATTGGAGGGCCGGGAGACCCAGTACTTC
-	many	TRBV13	TRBJ1-1	CASSLGSGYTEAFF	TGTGCCAGCAGCTTAGGTTCAGGGTACACTGAAGCTTTCTTT
TRBD1	few	TRBV6-6	TRBJ1-3	CASSYHRGSGNTIYF	TGTGCCAGCAGTTACCACAGGGGCTCTGGAAACACCATATATTTT
TRBD1	many	TRBV28	TRBJ2-7	CASSLGDRERYEQYF	TGTGCCAGCAGCTTAGGCGACAGGGAACGTTACGAGCAGTACTTC
-	many	TRBV7-9	TRBJ2-5	CASSPRGSSGPETQYF	TGTGCCAGCAGCCCGAGAGGGTCGTCAGGGCCAGAGACCCAGTACTTC
-	many	TRBV2	TRBJ2-2	CASSQLGSTLTGELFF	TGTGCCAGCTCCCAACTGGGCAGTACTCTCACCGGGGAGCTGTTTTTT
-	few	TRBV12-3/TRBV12-4	TRBJ2-1	CASSPQDNEQFF	TGTGCCAGCAGTCCCCAGGACAATGAGCAGTTCTTC
-	few	TRBV2	TRBJ2-2	CASSEDRASIGELFF	TGTGCCAGCAGTGAAGACCGGGCTAGCATCGGGGAGCTGTTTTTT
-	many	TRBV20-1	TRBJ2-1	CSARGTPGHLIYNEQFF	TGCAGTGCTAGAGGGACCCCGGGGCACCTTATCTACAATGAGCAGTTCTTC
-	many	TRBV6-1	TRBJ2-2	CATAPGPGTGELFF	TGTGCCACCGCCCCGGGCCCCGGCACCGGGGAGCTGTTTTTT
-	few	TRBV4-1	TRBJ2-5	CASTEKGKETQYF	TGCGCCAGCACGGAGAAGGGTAAAGAGACCCAGTACTTC
-	-	TRBV2	TRBJ2-1	CASEVISYNGQFF	TGTGCCAGCGAAGTCATCTCCTACAATGGGCAGTTCTTC
-	-	TRBV9	TRBJ2-3	CASSVVLADTQYF	TGTGCCAGCAGCGTAGTTCTGGCCGATACGCAGTATTTT
-	-	TRBV28	TRBJ2-4	CASSFRRLASLYF	TGTGCCAGCAGTTTTCGCCGGCTAGCATCTCTGTACTTC
-	many	TRBV5-1	TRBJ2-1	CASSLGRYYNEQFF	TGCGCCAGCAGCTTGGGGAGATACTACAATGAGCAGTTCTTC
-	many	TRBV28	TRBJ2-7	CASSLILDNYEQYF	TGTGCCAGCAGTTTAATTCTGGACAACTACGAGCAGTACTTC
-	few	TRBV5-5	TRBJ1-2	CASSLTGGPDGYTF	TGTGCCAGCAGCCTAACTGGGGGGCCGGATGGCTACACCTTC
TRBD2	many	TRBV12-3/TRBV12-4	TRBJ2-7	CASSFSWGGFGDEQYF	TGTGCCAGCAGTTTCTCTTGGGGAGGGTTTGGGGACGAGCAGTACTTC
-	many	TRBV3-1	TRBJ1-3	CASSQVAGNTIYF	TGTGCCAGCAGCCAAGTAGCGGGAAACACCATATATTTT
-	many	TRBV28	TRBJ1-4	CATYSWGGVDEKLFF	TGTGCCACCTATTCTTGGGGAGGGGTAGATGAAAAACTGTTTTTT
-	many	TRBV11-2	TRBJ1-2	CASSLGPDRSYGYTF	TGTGCCAGCAGCTTAGGTCCGGACAGAAGCTATGGCTACACCTTC
-	many	TRBV12-3/TRBV12-4	TRBJ2-4	CASSNPTEAKNIQYF	TGTGCCAGCAGCAACCCGACAGAAGCCAAAAACATTCAGTACTTC
-	many	TRBV11-2	TRBJ1-1	CASSYHQGIGNTEAFF	TGTGCCAGCAGTTACCATCAGGGGATAGGGAACACTGAAGCTTTCTTT
TRBD2	-	TRBV6-1	TRBJ2-7	CASGKASGGGTYEQYF	TGTGCCAGCGGAAAGGCTAGCGGGGGCGGGACCTACGAGCAGTACTTC
-	few	TRBV27	TRBJ1-2	CASSRGDKDYGYTF	TGTGCCAGCTCCCGGGGTGACAAGGACTATGGCTACACCTTC
-	many	TRBV6-1	TRBJ1-1	CASSSTRGNTEAFF	TGTGCCAGCAGTAGCACCCGGGGTAACACTGAAGCTTTCTTT
-	many	TRBV12-3/TRBV12-4	TRBJ2-3	CASSFARSPSTDTQYF	TGTGCCAGCAGTTTCGCCCGTTCCCCTAGCACAGATACGCAGTATTTT
TRBD2	few	TRBV12-3/TRBV12-4	TRBJ2-3	CASSFLAGPTTDTQYF	TGTGCCAGCAGTTTCCTAGCGGGCCCCACCACAGATACGCAGTATTTT
-	many	TRBV20-1	TRBJ2-7	CSAKKAGSRDEQYF	TGCAGTGCTAAGAAGGCGGGGTCCCGGGACGAGCAGTACTTC
TRBD2	-	TRBV20-1	TRBJ2-7	CSAGFSGNSYEQYF	TGCAGTGCTGGGTTTAGCGGGAACTCCTACGAGCAGTACTTC
-	many	TRBV2	TRBJ2-4	CASSETLSSAGNIQYF	TGTGCCAGCAGTGAGACCCTCTCGAGCGCCGGGAACATTCAGTACTTC
TRBD1	few	TRBV15	TRBJ1-6	CATSRTGEAANSPLHF	TGTGCCACCAGCAGGACAGGGGAGGCCGCTAATTCACCCCTCCACTTT
-	many	TRBV29-1	TRBJ2-7	CSVELEGTYRNEQYF	TGCAGCGTTGAGTTGGAGGGAACTTATCGGAACGAGCAGTACTTC
-	few	TRBV7-2	TRBJ2-2	CASSFPGAGAGELFF	TGTGCCAGCAGCTTTCCCGGGGCCGGTGCCGGGGAGCTGTTTTTT
-	many	TRBV7-9	TRBJ2-1	CASIPNDSHNEQFF	TGTGCCAGCATCCCTAACGACAGCCACAATGAGCAGTTCTTC
TRBD1	-	TRBV28	TRBJ1-5	CASRPTGGNQPQHF	TGTGCCAGCAGACCGACAGGGGGCAATCAGCCCCAGCATTTT
-	many	TRBV20-1	TRBJ1-6	CSAGTGQHSKGPLHF	TGCAGTGCGGGTACGGGTCAGCATTCTAAGGGACCCCTCCACTTT
TRBD1	-	TRBV18	TRBJ2-7	CASSPETGPYEQYF	TGTGCCAGCTCACCGGAGACAGGGCCCTACGAGCAGTACTTC
TRBD1	many	TRBV6-2/TRBV6-3	TRBJ2-3	CASSYLRAGTAGPSTQYF	TGTGCCAGCAGTTACCTAAGAGCCGGGACAGCAGGCCCAAGTACGCAGTATTTT
TRBD2	many	TRBV7-9	TRBJ2-1	CASSEMGGPGNEQFF	TGTGCCAGCAGCGAGATGGGAGGGCCGGGTAATGAGCAGTTCTTC
-	many	TRBV10-3	TRBJ2-5	CARKPRVGETQYF	TGTGCCAGGAAGCCGAGGGTGGGAGAGACCCAGTACTTC
-	many	TRBV11-2	TRBJ2-5	CASSSPLETQYF	TGTGCCAGCAGCTCCCCTCTGGAGACCCAGTACTTC
TRBD1	many	TRBV9	TRBJ1-1	CASSLAGTGAEAFF	TGTGCCAGCAGCTTAGCCGGGACAGGTGCTGAAGCTTTCTTT
-	many	TRBV11-1	TRBJ2-2	CASSIDGAGELFF	TGTGCCAGCAGCATAGATGGTGCCGGGGAGCTGTTTTTT
-	few	TRBV7-9	TRBJ2-3	CASSPPYGGLIGTDTQYF	TGTGCCAGCAGCCCCCCTTATGGGGGATTAATTGGCACAGATACGCAGTATTTT
-	many	TRBV7-8	TRBJ2-3	CASSLYQELLDTQYF	TGTGCCAGCAGCTTATACCAGGAGTTGCTAGATACGCAGTATTTT